This record concerns one TCR beta chain sequence. The sample is drawn from a study of blood T cell repertoires in COVID-19. Profiled with immunoSEQ multiplex PCR; TCRdb holds only in-frame clones, not every one. The repertoire includes fewer than 250,000 clones, just under 85% of them detected once, and 1.5% to 2% sits in the top ten. V shed 5 bases, J shed 4 bases, and the junction held 11 bases outside the gene matches. This CDR3 is built from 16 residues. CDR1 is SGHVS, CDR2 FQNEAQ, per germline. The sample was peripheral blood. The chain couples TRBV7-8 to TRBJ2-1; 7 bases are shared with TRBD2. The clonotype was recovered from a woman aged 80 or over with acute or convalescent COVID-19. The CDR3 sequence is CASSPLGSGDYNEQFF. The CDR3 DNA reads as TGTGCCAGCAGCCCGCTAGGAAGCGGGGATTACAATGAGCAGTTCTTC.